One sample yielded the 7 T cell receptor beta chains listed below, sequenced in a study of cytomegalovirus exposure and HLA in healthy donors. Both 60 Vbeta primers and 13 Jbeta primers went into the PCR. Sequencing used immunoSEQ multiplex PCR; TCRdb keeps in-frame clones, though not all of them. The repertoire holds approximately 150,000 clones, with 70% to 80% as singletons. The sequenced material came from PBMCs. Every receptor here comes from a man aged 40-49 years in good health and CMV-seronegative.

CDR3 coding DNA: TGTGCCAGCAGCCCCCAGCGGACCGGGGAGCTGTTTTTT. As protein: CASSPQRTGELFF. The V gene is TRBV7-3, the J gene TRBJ2-2; tentatively, D is TRBD2 (5 bases). The CDR3 spans 13 residues. Germline V gene data show CDR1 as SGHTA and CDR2 as FQGTGA. Trimming took off 5 bases at V and 5 bases at J, with 9 bases between the two ends.

This chain uses TRBV4-1 with TRBJ1-2; no reliable D call. This CDR3 is built from 13 residues. Germline CDR1 and CDR2: MGHRA and YSYEKL. The V gene lost 1 base and the J gene lost 7 bases, with 10 bases spanning the gap. CDR3 protein: CASSQVRESGYTF. CDR3 coding DNA: TGCGCCAGCAGCCAAGTAAGGGAGTCTGGCTACACCTTC.

This chain links TRBV5-1 with TRBJ2-3, with TRBD2 matching 7 bases. The CDR3 loop spans 18 amino acids. CDR1 SGHRS and CDR2 YFSETQ come from the germline V gene. V was clipped by 0 bases and J by 2 bases; unmatched bases: 12. CDR3 nucleotides: TGCGCCAGCAGCTTGGCGGGAGGAGTGGGGAGTTTCACAGATACGCAGTATTTT. Translating it yields CASSLAGGVGSFTDTQYF.

This chain joins TRBV7-2 and TRBJ2-5, with 10 bases fitting TRBD1. The J segment lost 1 base and the V segment lost 2 bases, leaving 7 bases of the junction unmatched. The CDR3 consists of 17 residues. Germline-derived CDR1 and CDR2 are SGHTA and FQGNSA. This chain's CDR3 is CASSLPKDRGFQETQYF. The CDR3, as DNA: TGTGCCAGCAGCTTACCTAAGGACAGGGGGTTCCAAGAGACCCAGTACTTC.

The rearrangement joins TRBV11-2 to TRBJ1-2; D uncertain. The germline V and J ends were trimmed by 4 bases and 3 bases, with 12 bases remaining between them. Germline CDR1 is SGHAT and CDR2 is FQNNGV. The CDR3 has 14 residues. DNA for the CDR3: TGTGCCAGCAGCTCCCTTTTACTTTACTATGGCTACACCTTC. Translating gives CASSSLLLYYGYTF. The full variable domain, in which reference TRBV11-2 and TRBJ1-2 provide the parts outside the CDR3, is EAGVAQSPRYKIIEKRQSVAFWCNPISGHATLYWYQQILGQGPKLLIQFQNNGVVDDSQLPKDRFSAERLKGVDSTLKIQPAKLEDSAVYLCASSSLLLYYGYTFGSGTRLTVV.

This clone was recorded a few times. The chain joins TRBV5-4 to TRBJ1-1, with D possibly being TRBD1 (5 bases). The V and J ends lost 4 bases and 1 base respectively, with 11 bases between them. The CDR3 is 14 residues long. The germline gives CDR1 SGHNT, CDR2 YYREEE (reference sequence). CDR3 nucleotides: TGTGCCAGCAGCCTGACAGAGGAGAACACTGAAGCTTTCTTT. Translation: CASSLTEENTEAFF.

The V gene is TRBV7-3, the J gene TRBJ1-2; TRBD1 might be the D (6 bases). The CDR3 is 17 amino acids. Trimming removed 3 bases from V and 8 bases from J, with 25 bases in between. CDR1 is SGHTA and CDR2 is FQGTGA in the germline V gene. DNA for the CDR3: TGTGCCAGCAGCTTGGGAGGGGGGGCGGGGGCGCCTCGGGGCTACACCTTC. This gives the protein CASSLGGGAGAPRGYTF. The whole variable domain, remainder taken from reference TRBV7-3 and TRBJ1-2, is GAGVSQTPSNKVTEKGKYVELRCDPISGHTALYWYRQSLGQGPEFLIYFQGTGAADDSGLPNDRFFAVRPEGSVSTLKIQRTERGDSAVYLCASSLGGGAGAPRGYTFGSGTRLTVV.